This is a list of T cell receptor beta chains from one sample in a study of early T cells in non-severe SARS-CoV-2 infection. TCRdb used MiXCR to reprocess the 5' RACE reads, holding one entry per CDR3 protein. The top ten clones hold 5% to 7.5% of a sample with 40,000 to 60,000 distinct CDR3 sequences, about 4% of them seen once. The sequencing input was whole blood. The source is an adult who was a healthcare worker with PCR-confirmed SARS-CoV-2 infection or an uninfected control (not recorded which). Each CDR3 is given with its conserved first and last residue. D genes are given only for firm matches. Clone size is shown for a subset of rows, as once, few, many or a class of expanded clone.

many	TRBV10-3	-	TRBJ2-7	CAISESNGVWAEQYF	TGTGCCATCAGTGAGTCGAACGGGGTCTGGGCCGAGCAGTACTTC
many	TRBV27	TRBD2	TRBJ2-7	CASSLVSGSSYEQYF	TGTGCCAGCAGTTTGGTTAGCGGGAGCTCCTACGAGCAGTACTTC
many	TRBV4-1	-	TRBJ1-4	CASSVPPAGEDEKLFF	TGCGCCAGCAGTGTACCACCAGCAGGGGAGGATGAAAAACTGTTTTTT
many	TRBV20-1	-	TRBJ1-6	CSARDPIREYNSPLHF	TGCAGTGCTAGAGACCCTATTCGGGAGTATAATTCACCCCTCCACTTT
many	TRBV11-2	-	TRBJ1-1	CASSLDNGYTEAFF	TGTGCCAGCAGCTTAGATAATGGCTACACTGAAGCTTTCTTT
many	TRBV11-3	-	TRBJ2-1	CASSSRKSGSGSYNEQFF	TGTGCCAGCAGCTCTCGAAAATCAGGGTCGGGATCCTACAATGAGCAGTTCTTC
many	TRBV4-1	-	TRBJ2-3	CASSQDLRADTQYF	TGCGCCAGCAGCCAAGATCTGAGGGCGGATACGCAGTATTTT
many	TRBV7-2	TRBD2	TRBJ2-3	CASSARLAELTDTQYF	TGTGCCAGCAGCGCTAGACTAGCTGAACTCACAGATACGCAGTATTTT
many	TRBV7-2	-	TRBJ2-1	CASSAYNEQFF	TGTGCCAGCAGCGCCTACAATGAGCAGTTCTTC
many	TRBV24-1	TRBD1	TRBJ2-5	CATSGPGQGEETQYF	TGTGCCACCAGTGGACCGGGACAGGGGGAGGAGACCCAGTACTTC
many	TRBV9	-	TRBJ2-1	CASSHTSQSGSYNEQFF	TGTGCCAGCAGCCATACGAGCCAGAGCGGCAGCTACAATGAGCAGTTCTTC
-	TRBV6-5	TRBD2	TRBJ2-3	CASSPTRLAGGRTDTQYF	TGTGCCAGCAGTCCTACTCGACTAGCGGGAGGCCGCACAGATACGCAGTATTTT
many	TRBV24-1	TRBD1	TRBJ2-1	CATSDPDRSSYNEQFF	TGTGCCACCAGTGACCCGGACAGGAGCTCCTACAATGAGCAGTTCTTC
many	TRBV7-9	-	TRBJ2-7	CASSLLPGPYEQYF	TGTGCCAGCAGCTTACTGCCGGGGCCCTACGAGCAGTACTTC
many	TRBV10-3	TRBD2	TRBJ2-3	CAISEGLAGATDTQYF	TGTGCCATCAGTGAGGGACTAGCGGGGGCCACAGATACGCAGTATTTT
many	TRBV5-1	TRBD1	TRBJ2-7	CASSLQTGSTYEQYF	TGCGCCAGCAGCTTGCAGACAGGGAGCACCTACGAGCAGTACTTC
many	TRBV18	-	TRBJ1-5	CASSEGWSNQPQHF	TGTGCCAGCTCAGAGGGTTGGAGCAATCAGCCCCAGCATTTT
many	TRBV20-1	-	TRBJ2-1	CSASGDFQFF	TGCAGTGCTAGCGGGGACTTCCAGTTCTTC
many	TRBV10-3	TRBD1	TRBJ1-1	CAISGGTGNTEAFF	TGTGCCATCAGTGGCGGGACAGGGAACACTGAAGCTTTCTTT
-	TRBV5-5	-	TRBJ2-7	CASSFISGTYEQYF	TGTGCCAGCAGCTTTATTAGCGGTACCTACGAGCAGTACTTC
many	TRBV20-1	-	TRBJ2-3	CSAPTAVDTQYF	TGCAGTGCTCCGACCGCCGTAGATACGCAGTATTTT
many	TRBV27	-	TRBJ2-7	CASSFHQGRTYEQYF	TGTGCCAGCAGTTTCCACCAAGGAAGAACCTACGAGCAGTACTTC
-	TRBV5-1	-	TRBJ2-3	CASSLYGALPDTQYF	TGCGCCAGCAGCTTGTACGGGGCCCTTCCAGATACGCAGTATTTT
few	TRBV20-1	TRBD1	TRBJ2-7	CSARDGQGGSYEQYF	TGCAGTGCTAGAGATGGACAGGGAGGCTCCTACGAGCAGTACTTC
many	TRBV20-1	-	TRBJ2-7	CSARDRRGPYEQYF	TGCAGTGCTAGAGACCGGAGGGGCCCCTACGAGCAGTACTTC
few	TRBV14	-	TRBJ2-7	CASSQDRGSSYEQYF	TGTGCCAGCAGCCAAGACCGGGGGAGCTCCTACGAGCAGTACTTC
-	TRBV7-2	TRBD2	TRBJ2-5	CASSFGSGRSGWETQYF	TGTGCCAGCAGCTTCGGTAGCGGGAGATCGGGGTGGGAGACCCAGTACTTC
-	TRBV6-2/TRBV6-3	TRBD2	TRBJ2-5	CASSYAGDLQETQYF	TGTGCCAGCAGTTACGCGGGAGACCTCCAAGAGACCCAGTACTTC
many	TRBV2	-	TRBJ2-5	CASMVIRETQYF	TGTGCCAGCATGGTGATACGGGAGACCCAGTACTTC
-	TRBV29-1	TRBD2	TRBJ2-3	CSHGGGGFTDTQYF	TGCAGTCATGGCGGGGGGGGTTTCACAGATACGCAGTATTTT
many	TRBV12-3/TRBV12-4	-	TRBJ2-7	CASSLVGEEQYF	TGTGCCAGCAGCCTAGTGGGGGAAGAGCAGTACTTC
few	TRBV27	-	TRBJ1-5	CASSLGAGQPQHF	TGTGCCAGCAGTTTGGGGGCTGGTCAGCCCCAGCATTTT
-	TRBV7-2	TRBD2	TRBJ2-2	CASSLRVAGVGTGELFF	TGTGCCAGCAGCTTACGGGTAGCGGGAGTAGGTACCGGGGAGCTGTTTTTT
many	TRBV5-1	-	TRBJ1-1	CASSRGADEAFF	TGCGCCAGCAGCCGGGGGGCAGATGAAGCTTTCTTT
few	TRBV6-1	-	TRBJ1-6	CASSREGRSNNSPLHF	TGTGCCAGCAGTAGAGAGGGCAGGAGCAATAATTCACCCCTCCACTTT